The T cell receptor (beta chain) described here comes from a study of T cells in Graves' hyperthyroidism and ophthalmopathy (dated by TCRdb to between 2019 and 2020). Describing the broader study: Peripheral blood was sampled at the time of initial diagnosis, prior to any treatment. To identify distinguishing TCR V-J signatures, a discovery cohort of 100 patients was used, comprising 43 with Graves' ophthalmopathy and 57 with stable Graves' hyperthyroidism. Whether ophthalmopathy could be predicted prospectively was tested in an independent validation cohort made up of about 18 hyperthyroidism patients plus 17 patients who later progressed to ophthalmopathy. The 100 discovery patients were divided at random into training and test sets in a 7:3 ratio. Thyroid tissue and blood T-cell repertoires from about 6 Graves' hyperthyroidism patients were also compared in the study. After blood sampling, hyperthyroidism patients were treated with methimazole at a starting dose of 30 mg daily, and ophthalmopathy patients were treated with high-dose intravenous methylprednisolone. According to the paper, TCR Vbeta CDR3 sequencing was carried out on 135 peripheral blood samples, which came from under 50 ophthalmopathy, approximately 72 hyperthyroidism and approximately 17 progressor patients. Points the paper makes about the study in general: In cross-validation, a model built on a 13 V-J signature told ophthalmopathy apart from stable hyperthyroidism with roughly 87% sensitivity and around 81% specificity, and in testing the same model reached 80%/75%. Most expanded thyroid clonotypes (frequency above 0.001) were also detected in blood, a finding suggesting that blood repertoires may reflect thyroid immune responses. In validation, the model predicted progression to ophthalmopathy a median of 6.5 months before onset, with approximately 71% sensitivity and 72.22% specificity. No statistical method was used to set the sample size in advance, and investigators knew the group allocation.

TCR beta CDR3 regions were amplified from RNA transcripts. The first round of RT-PCR for the TCR CDR3 was performed with the HTBI primer set and the Qiagen OneStep RT-PCR kit. The libraries were constructed in a second round of multiplex PCR and then size-selected and purified. The libraries were sequenced on an Illumina HiSeq2000 using paired-end 100 bp reads. In the paper's pipeline: Raw data were processed with SOAPnuke, discarding reads with adapters, uncalled bases, mean Phred below 15, or no exact constant-primer or identifier match. High-quality paired reads were merged with COPE v1.2.5, and unique nucleotide sequences were defined as clonotypes. MiTCR v1.1 was used to align clonotypes to the IMGT TRBV, TRBD and TRBJ reference segments. Analysis was restricted to V-J combinations with a frequency above 0.0001, which covered roughly 99% of repertoires. A TCS score was defined as the ratio of F50 (clonal expansion) to E x V (chaos), with BLOSUM62-based TCRdist applied between CDR3 peptides within each V-J. Welch's t-statistics and random forest reduced 500 to 650 V-J features to 10 to 15, which were used in a naive Bayes classifier (R e1071). TCRdb reworked the public reads: Q25 trimming with fastp, MiXCR clone assembly, productive beta chains retained. CDR3 protein duplicates are merged, each entry listing the most common genes and DNA. TCRdb, rather than the study authors, made the V and J calls. Across this sample there are hundreds of thousands of distinct CDR3 sequences, with roughly 15% seen only once. 9.5% to 15% of the sample rests with the top ten.

This clonotype was seen repeatedly, ten times or more. Its recognized antigen is unknown. The record has no base qualities; no much larger clone is one base away. Ophthalmopathy patients had moderately to severely active disease, with a Clinical Activity Score of 3 or more, a NOSPECS grade of 4 or more, and a disease duration of less than 3 months. Patients with uncontrolled infections, other autoimmune diseases, pregnancy or lactation were excluded. Diagnoses were based on clinical symptoms, serum thyroxine and TRAb, thyroid ultrasound and orbital computed tomography. PBMCs were isolated from approximately 10 ml of fresh peripheral blood by Ficoll-Paque density gradient centrifugation. Total RNA was extracted using Trizol reagent, and RNA quality was assessed on an Agilent 2100 Bioanalyzer. The germline V gene encodes CDR1 ENHRY and CDR2 SYGVKD. The CDR3 contains 18 residues, cysteine and phenylalanine counted. The only DNA kept is the CDR3, 54 bases in frame from the first base. V has 4 bases trimmed and J has 3 bases trimmed; junction bases matching no gene number 10.

Material for sequencing was blood. The receptor chain draws on TRBV10-3 and TRBJ1-5; 12 bases in the middle match TRBD1. This TCR was sampled from a woman between 50 and 59 years old with Graves' ophthalmopathy. This receptor has the CDR3 CAISAGGGTGGFNQPQHF. The DNA reads TGTGCCATCAGTGCTGGTGGCGGGACAGGGGGCTTCAATCAGCCCCAGCATTTT.